The present T cell receptor (beta chain) was sequenced within a study of shared clonotypes between healthy human individuals. Libraries were prepared by immunoSEQ multiplex PCR; TCRdb keeps only in-frame clonotypes and omits some of them. The sample has fewer than 3 million clones, 85% to 95% seen once. Notes on this clone: The sample contains more than one DNA sequence encoding this CDR3.

Trimming took 0 bases from V and 2 from J, leaving 3 bases between them. The V gene's germline CDR1 is SGHRS and CDR2 YFSETQ. This CDR3 has 12 amino acids. The clonotype was recovered from a man between 18 and 29 years old in good health. Some clones in this sample may be carry-over from other donors' samples. Sequenced input: naive CD4+ T cells from PBMCs. Subset of the sample: CD45RA+ positively selected. The chain couples TRBV5-1 to TRBJ2-7; D is unclear. The CDR3 DNA reads as TGCGCCAGCAGCTTGGAACCCTACGAGCAGTACTTC. Translated, it gives CASSLEPYEQYF.